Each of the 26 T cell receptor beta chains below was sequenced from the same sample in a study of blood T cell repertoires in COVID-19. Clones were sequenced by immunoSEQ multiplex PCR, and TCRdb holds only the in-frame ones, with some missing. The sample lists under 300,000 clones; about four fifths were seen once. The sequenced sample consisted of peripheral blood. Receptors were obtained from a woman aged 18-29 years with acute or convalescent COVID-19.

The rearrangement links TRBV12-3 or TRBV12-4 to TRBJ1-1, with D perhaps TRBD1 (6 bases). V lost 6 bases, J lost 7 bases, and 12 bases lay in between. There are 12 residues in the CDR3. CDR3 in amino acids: CASRYGQLEAFF. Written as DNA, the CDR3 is TGTGCCAGCAGATACGGACAGCTTGAAGCTTTCTTT.

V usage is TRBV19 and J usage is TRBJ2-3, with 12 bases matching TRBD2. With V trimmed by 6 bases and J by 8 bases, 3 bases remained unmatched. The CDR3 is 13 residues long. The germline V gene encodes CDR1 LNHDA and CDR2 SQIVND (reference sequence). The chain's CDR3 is CASSRTSGTTQYF. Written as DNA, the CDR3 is TGTGCCAGTAGCCGGACTAGCGGGACTACGCAGTATTTT.

The CDR3 loop reads CASSVGGNNSPLHF. The CDR3 DNA sequence: TGTGCCAGCAGCGTAGGAGGTAATAATTCACCCCTCCACTTT. The rearrangement links TRBV9 to TRBJ1-6, with unresolved D. CDR1 is SGDLS, CDR2 YYNGEE, per germline. The V end lost 0 bases, the J end lost 5 bases, and 6 bases lay between the germline ends. This CDR3 comprises 14 residues.

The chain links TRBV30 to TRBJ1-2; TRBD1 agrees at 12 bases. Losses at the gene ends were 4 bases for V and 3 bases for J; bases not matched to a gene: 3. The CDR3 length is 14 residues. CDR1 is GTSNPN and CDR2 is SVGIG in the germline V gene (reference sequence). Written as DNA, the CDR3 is TGTGCCTGGACGGGACAGGGGGCATACTATGGCTACACCTTC. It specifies CAWTGQGAYYGYTF. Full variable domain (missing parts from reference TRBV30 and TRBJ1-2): SQTIHQWPATLVQPVGSPLSLECTVEGTSNPNLYWYRQAAGRGLQLLFYSVGIGQISSEVPQNLSASRPQDRQFILSSKKLLLSDSGFYLCAWTGQGAYYGYTFGSGTRLTVV.

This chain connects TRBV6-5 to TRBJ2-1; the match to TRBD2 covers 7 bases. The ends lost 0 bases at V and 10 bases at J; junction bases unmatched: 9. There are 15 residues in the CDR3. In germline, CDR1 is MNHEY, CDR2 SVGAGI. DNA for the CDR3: TGTGCCAGCAGTTACTCGCCTAGCGGAAGTACGGAGCAGTTCTTC. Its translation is CASSYSPSGSTEQFF.

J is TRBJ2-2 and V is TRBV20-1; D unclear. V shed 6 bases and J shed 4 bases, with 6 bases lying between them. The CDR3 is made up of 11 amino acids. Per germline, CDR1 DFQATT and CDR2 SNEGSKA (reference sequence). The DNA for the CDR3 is TGCAGTGCCCCTTTCACCGGGGAGCTGTTTTTT. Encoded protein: CSAPFTGELFF.

The CDR3 coding sequence is TGTGCCAGCAGTTTACGGGTCTACGAGCAGTACTTC. Its translation: CASSLRVYEQYF. The genes are TRBV28 and TRBJ2-7; D is unclear. Trimming left V 2 bases short and J 3 bases short, with 5 bases between. The V gene's germline CDR1 is MDHEN and CDR2 SYDVKM. There are 12 residues in the CDR3.

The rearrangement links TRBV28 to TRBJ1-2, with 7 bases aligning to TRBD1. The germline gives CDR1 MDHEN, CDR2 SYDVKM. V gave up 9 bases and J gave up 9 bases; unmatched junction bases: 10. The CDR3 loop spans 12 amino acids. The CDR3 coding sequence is TGTGCCAGTCGGGCGGGACAGTTAAGCTACACCTTC. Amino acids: CASRAGQLSYTF.

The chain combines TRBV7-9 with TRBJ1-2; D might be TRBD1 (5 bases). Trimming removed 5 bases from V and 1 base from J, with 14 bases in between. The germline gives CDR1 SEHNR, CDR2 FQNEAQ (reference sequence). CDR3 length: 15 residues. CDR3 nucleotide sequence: TGTGCCAGCAGCCCCTGGGGGGGGATTAACTATGGCTACACCTTC. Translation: CASSPWGGINYGYTF.

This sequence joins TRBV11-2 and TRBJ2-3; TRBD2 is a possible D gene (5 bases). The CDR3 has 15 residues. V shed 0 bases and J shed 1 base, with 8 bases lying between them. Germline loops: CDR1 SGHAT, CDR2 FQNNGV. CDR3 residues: CASSLEGDRTDTQYF. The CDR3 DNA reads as TGTGCCAGCAGCTTAGAGGGAGACCGCACAGATACGCAGTATTTT.

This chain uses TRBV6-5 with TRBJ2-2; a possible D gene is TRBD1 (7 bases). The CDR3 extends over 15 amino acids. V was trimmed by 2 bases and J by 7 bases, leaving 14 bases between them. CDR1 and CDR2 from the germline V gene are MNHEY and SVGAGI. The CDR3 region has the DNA TGTGCCAGCAGTTACCGCGGGACAGTAGGCGGGGAGCTGTTTTTT. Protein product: CASSYRGTVGGELFF.

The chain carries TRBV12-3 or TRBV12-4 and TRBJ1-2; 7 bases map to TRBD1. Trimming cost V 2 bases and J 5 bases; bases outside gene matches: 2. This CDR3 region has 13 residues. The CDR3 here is CASSLLQGYGYTF. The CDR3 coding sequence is TGTGCCAGCAGTTTACTACAGGGGTATGGCTACACCTTC.

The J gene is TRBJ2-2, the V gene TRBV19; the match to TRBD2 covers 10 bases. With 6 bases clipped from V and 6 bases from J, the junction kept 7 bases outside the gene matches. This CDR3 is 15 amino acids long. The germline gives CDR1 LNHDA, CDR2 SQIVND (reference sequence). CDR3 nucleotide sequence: TGTGCCAGTAGCCCAGCGGGAGGGGCCTCCGGGGAGCTGTTTTTT. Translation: CASSPAGGASGELFF. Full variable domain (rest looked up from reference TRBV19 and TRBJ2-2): DGGITQSPKYLFRKEGQNVTLSCEQNLNHDAMYWYRQDPGQGLRLIYYSQIVNDFQKGDIAEGYSVSREKKESFPLTVTSAQKNPTAFYLCASSPAGGASGELFFGEGSRLTVL.

CDR3 sequence reads: CASSGQGNTEAFF. The CDR3, as DNA: TGTGCCAGCAGCGGACAGGGAAACACTGAAGCTTTCTTT. The chain carries TRBV7-2 and TRBJ1-1; 8 nucleotides align to TRBD1. The V segment lost 5 bases and the J segment 2 bases; nucleotides outside the gene matches: 1. The CDR3 runs to 13 residues. Germline values: CDR1 SGHTA, CDR2 FQGNSA.

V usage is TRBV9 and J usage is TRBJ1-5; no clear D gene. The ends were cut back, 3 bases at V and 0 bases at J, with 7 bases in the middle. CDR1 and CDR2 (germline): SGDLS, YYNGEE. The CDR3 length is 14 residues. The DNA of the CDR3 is TGTGCCAGCAGCGCTCAGGCTAGCAATCAGCCCCAGCATTTT. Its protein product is CASSAQASNQPQHF. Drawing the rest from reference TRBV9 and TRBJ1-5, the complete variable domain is DSGVTQTPKHLITATGQRVTLRCSPRSGDLSVYWYQQSLDQGLQFLIQYYNGEERAKGNILERFSAQQFPDLHSELNLSSLELGDSALYFCASSAQASNQPQHFGDGTRLSIL.

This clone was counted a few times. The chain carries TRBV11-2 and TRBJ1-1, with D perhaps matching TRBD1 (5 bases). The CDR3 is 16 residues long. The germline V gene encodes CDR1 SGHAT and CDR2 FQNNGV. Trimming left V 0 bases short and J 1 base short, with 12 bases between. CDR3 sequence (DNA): TGTGCCAGCAGCTTAGACCCCGACAGTTGGAACACTGAAGCTTTCTTT. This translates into CASSLDPDSWNTEAFF.

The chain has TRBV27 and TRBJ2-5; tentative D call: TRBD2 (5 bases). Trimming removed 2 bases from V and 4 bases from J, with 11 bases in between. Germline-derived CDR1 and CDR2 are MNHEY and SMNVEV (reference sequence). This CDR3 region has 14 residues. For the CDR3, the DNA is TGTGCCAGCAGTTTACGAGGGCTCCCAGAGACCCAGTACTTC. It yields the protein CASSLRGLPETQYF.

In DNA, the CDR3 is TGTGCCAGCAGTAGCCTAGACAGGGGGCATGGCTACACCTTC. Translating gives CASSSLDRGHGYTF. The rearrangement uses TRBV27 and TRBJ1-2, with 10 bases lining up with TRBD1. CDR1 is MNHEY, CDR2 SMNVEV, per germline (reference sequence). Trimming removed 5 bases from V and 6 bases from J; junction bases left unmatched: 6. The CDR3 loop spans 14 amino acids.

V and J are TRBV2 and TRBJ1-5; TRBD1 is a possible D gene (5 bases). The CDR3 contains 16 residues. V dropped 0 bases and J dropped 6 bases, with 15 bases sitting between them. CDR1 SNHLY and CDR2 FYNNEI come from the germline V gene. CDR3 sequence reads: CASSEAEGVSGQPQHF. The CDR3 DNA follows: TGTGCCAGCAGTGAAGCGGAAGGGGTTTCAGGTCAGCCCCAGCATTTT.

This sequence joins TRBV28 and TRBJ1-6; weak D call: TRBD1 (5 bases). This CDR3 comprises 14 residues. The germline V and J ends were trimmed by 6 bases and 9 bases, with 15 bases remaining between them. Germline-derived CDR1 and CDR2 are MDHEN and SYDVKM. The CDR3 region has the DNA TGTGCCAGCAGCCCACCCCGGGGGTCTTCACCCCTCCACTTT. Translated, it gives CASSPPRGSSPLHF. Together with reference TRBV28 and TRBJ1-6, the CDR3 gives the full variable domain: DVKVTQSSRYLVKRTGEKVFLECVQDMDHENMFWYRQDPGLGLRLIYFSYDVKMKEKGDIPEGYSVSREKKERFSLILESASTNQTSMYLCASSPPRGSSPLHFGNGTRLTVT.

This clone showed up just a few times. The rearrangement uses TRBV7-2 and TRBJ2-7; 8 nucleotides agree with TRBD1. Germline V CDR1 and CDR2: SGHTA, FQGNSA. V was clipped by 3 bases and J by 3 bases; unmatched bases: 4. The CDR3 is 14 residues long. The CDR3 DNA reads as TGTGCCAGCAGCTTTTCAGGGGGCAACTACGAGCAGTACTTC. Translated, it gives CASSFSGGNYEQYF. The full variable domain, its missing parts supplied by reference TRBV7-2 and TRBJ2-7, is GAGVSQSPSNKVTEKGKDVELRCDPISGHTALYWYRQSLGQGLEFLIYFQGNSAPDKSGLPSDRFSAERTGGSVSTLTIQRTQQEDSAVYLCASSFSGGNYEQYFGPGTRLTVT.

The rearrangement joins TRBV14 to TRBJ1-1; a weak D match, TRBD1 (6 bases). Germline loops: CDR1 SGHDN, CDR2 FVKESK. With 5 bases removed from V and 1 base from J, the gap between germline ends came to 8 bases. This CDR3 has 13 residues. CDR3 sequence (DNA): TGTGCCAGCAGCGTACAGGGGAACACTGAAGCTTTCTTT. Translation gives CASSVQGNTEAFF.

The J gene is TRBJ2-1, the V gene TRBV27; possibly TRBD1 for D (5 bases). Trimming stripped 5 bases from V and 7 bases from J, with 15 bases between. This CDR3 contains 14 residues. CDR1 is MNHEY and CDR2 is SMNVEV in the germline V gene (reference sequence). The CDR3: CASSLISGSNEQFF. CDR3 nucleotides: TGTGCCAGCAGTCTCATATCAGGGTCAAATGAGCAGTTCTTC.

The CDR3: CASTPQGSINTGELFF. CDR3 sequence (DNA): TGTGCCAGCACCCCCCAGGGCAGCATTAACACCGGGGAGCTGTTTTTT. The V gene is TRBV7-2, the J gene TRBJ2-2, with D possibly TRBD1 on 5 matching bases. Germline V gives CDR1 SGHTA, CDR2 FQGNSA. This CDR3 contains 16 residues. Deletions cut 7 bases from V and 2 bases from J, with 17 bases between.

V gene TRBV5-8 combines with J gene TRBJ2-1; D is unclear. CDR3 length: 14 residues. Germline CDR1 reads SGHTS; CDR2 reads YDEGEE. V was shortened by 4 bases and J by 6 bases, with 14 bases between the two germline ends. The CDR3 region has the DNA TGTGCCAGCAGCCTGCTTAGCCGAACCAATGAGCAGTTCTTC. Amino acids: CASSLLSRTNEQFF.

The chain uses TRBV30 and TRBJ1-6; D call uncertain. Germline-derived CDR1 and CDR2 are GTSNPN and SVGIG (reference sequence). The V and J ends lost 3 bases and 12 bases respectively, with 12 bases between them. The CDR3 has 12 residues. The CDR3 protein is CAWSPGFGPLHF. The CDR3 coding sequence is TGTGCCTGGAGCCCAGGATTTGGACCCCTCCACTTT.